This T cell receptor beta chain was documented in a study of blood T cell repertoires in COVID-19. The count of this clone is one. Profiled with immunoSEQ multiplex PCR; TCRdb holds only in-frame clones, not every one. The top ten hold around 3.7% of the sample, which has around 120,000 clones, about nine tenths seen once. This TCR derives from a man aged 45-65 years with active COVID-19. The sample consisted of peripheral blood.

This CDR3 reads CASSPETGVVAPLHF. In nucleotides, the CDR3 is TGCGCCAGCAGCCCGGAGACAGGTGTGGTAGCACCCCTCCACTTT. The chain carries TRBV5-1 and TRBJ1-6; D may be TRBD1 (6 bases). The germline V and J ends were trimmed by 4 bases and 11 bases, with 19 bases remaining between them. This CDR3 contains 15 residues. Germline assignment: CDR1 SGHRS and CDR2 YFSETQ.